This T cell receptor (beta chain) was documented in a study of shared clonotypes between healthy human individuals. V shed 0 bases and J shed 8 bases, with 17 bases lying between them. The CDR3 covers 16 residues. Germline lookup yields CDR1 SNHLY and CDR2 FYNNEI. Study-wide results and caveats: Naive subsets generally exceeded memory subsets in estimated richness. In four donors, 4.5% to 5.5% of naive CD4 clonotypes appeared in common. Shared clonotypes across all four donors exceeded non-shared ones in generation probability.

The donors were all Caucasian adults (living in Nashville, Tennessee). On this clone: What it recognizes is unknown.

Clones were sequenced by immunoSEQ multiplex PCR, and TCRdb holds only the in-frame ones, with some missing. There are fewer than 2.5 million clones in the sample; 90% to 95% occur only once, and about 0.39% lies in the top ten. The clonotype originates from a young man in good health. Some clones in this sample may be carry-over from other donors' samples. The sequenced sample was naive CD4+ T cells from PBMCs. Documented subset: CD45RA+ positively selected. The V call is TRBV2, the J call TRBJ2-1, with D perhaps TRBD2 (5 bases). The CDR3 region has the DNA TGTGCCAGCAGTGAAGCCCAGCGGTCGTGGGAAGATGAGCAGTTCTTC. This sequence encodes CASSEAQRSWEDEQFF.